One sample yielded the 7 T cell receptor beta chains listed below, sequenced in a study of blood T cells in healthy people across ages. A sample-barcoded 5' primer and a J-beta primer mix were used in a second PCR of roughly 6 to 12 cycles. TCRdb processed the 5' RACE reads anew with MiXCR; each CDR3 protein has one entry. In the table there are under 800,000 distinct CDR3 sequences, approximately 21% of which are singletons. The sequenced material came from blood. Receptors were obtained from a man aged 65 to 85 in good health.

This clonotype was detected a few times. This chain connects TRBV10-3 to TRBJ2-5; TRBD2 agrees at 7 bases. J gave up 5 bases and V 7 bases, and 10 bases lay outside the gene matches. Germline V gene data show CDR1 as ENHRY and CDR2 as SYGVKD. The CDR3 consists of 14 residues. The CDR3 spells CAITAGVLGETQYF. As DNA, the CDR3 is TGTGCCATCACGGCGGGAGTTTTGGGGGAGACCCAGTACTTC.

The table lists this clonotype with a few counts. In DNA form, the CDR3 reads TGTGCCACCAGTGATTTTGGGGGGACCGGGGAGCTGTTTTTT. Residues: CATSDFGGTGELFF. This sequence joins TRBV24-1 and TRBJ2-2, with D maybe TRBD2 (6 bases). This CDR3 region has 14 residues. V was clipped by 1 base and J by 5 bases, with 7 bases between them. CDR1 KGHDR and CDR2 SFDVKD come from the germline V gene.

The chain uses TRBV28 and TRBJ2-1, with D perhaps TRBD2 (6 bases). Between the trimmed V and J ends, which lost 7 bases and 7 bases, there was a span of 14 bases. Germline assignment: CDR1 MDHEN and CDR2 SYDVKM. This CDR3 is built from 13 residues. This chain's CDR3 is CASTAGLRNEQFF. In nucleotides, the CDR3 is TGTGCCAGCACCGCGGGGCTTAGGAATGAGCAGTTCTTC.

This clonotype occurred a few times. The chain carries TRBV10-3 and TRBJ2-5; 9 bases are shared with TRBD1. Trimming cost V 6 bases and J 0 bases; bases outside gene matches: 11. CDR1 is ENHRY and CDR2 is SYGVKD in the germline V gene. The CDR3 runs 17 residues. The CDR3 DNA reads as TGTGCCATCAGCGCCTCCGGGACAGGGATGTACCAAGAGACCCAGTACTTC. Residues: CAISASGTGMYQETQYF.

The rearrangement uses TRBV5-1 and TRBJ1-2; D unresolved. Trimming left V 1 base short and J 4 bases short, with 23 bases between. Germline-derived CDR1 and CDR2 are SGHRS and YFSETQ. This CDR3 has 18 residues. CDR3 coding DNA: TGCGCCAGCAGCTTGTCGGCGGCAGGAGGAGGGAGTGCCTATGGCTACACCTTC. It specifies CASSLSAAGGGSAYGYTF.

This clonotype was counted at least ten times. The chain recombines TRBV28 with TRBJ2-3, with 10 positions matching TRBD2. V gave up 5 bases and J gave up 1 base; unmatched junction bases: 6. Per the germline V gene, CDR1 is MDHEN and CDR2 is SYDVKM. The CDR3 is 16 amino acids. The CDR3 loop reads CASSLHGTSGTDTQYF. In DNA form, the CDR3 reads TGTGCCAGCAGTCTACACGGGACTAGCGGCACAGATACGCAGTATTTT.

J is TRBJ2-6 and V is TRBV5-1; tentative D call: TRBD1 (7 bases). The germline V gene has CDR1 SGHRS and CDR2 YFSETQ. The V end was cut by 5 bases, the J end by 2 bases, with 11 bases between. This CDR3 has 15 amino acids. The CDR3 sequence is CASSGGGAGANVLTF. DNA of the CDR3: TGCGCCAGCAGTGGAGGGGGCGCTGGGGCCAACGTCCTGACTTTC. The full variable domain, rest sourced from reference TRBV5-1 and TRBJ2-6, is KAGVTQTPRYLIKTRGQQVTLSCSPISGHRSVSWYQQTPGQGLQFLFEYFSETQRNKGNFPGRFSGRQFSNSRSEMNVSTLELGDSALYLCASSGGGAGANVLTFGAGSRLTVL.